The 32 T cell receptor beta chains below come from one sample, sequenced in a study of T cell responses to AZD1222 COVID-19 vaccine. This table comes from immunoSEQ multiplex PCR, and its TCRdb copy is limited to in-frame clones, with some not included. This table has roughly 120,000 clones, about 87% appearing once. Sequenced here: peripheral blood, sampled 28 days after the second AZD1222 dose. The origin of the receptors is an adult who received the AZD1222 COVID-19 vaccine.

The sample holds a few counts of this clone. This chain connects TRBV7-9 to TRBJ2-3; unclear D gene. The V and J ends lost 5 bases and 3 bases respectively, with 15 bases between them. Germline V lookup: CDR1 SEHNR, CDR2 FQNEAQ (reference sequence). CDR3 length: 15 residues. CDR3 in amino acids: CASSPEFSPTDTQYF. In DNA form, the CDR3 reads TGTGCCAGCAGCCCAGAATTTAGCCCGACAGATACGCAGTATTTT. The full variable domain, its missing parts supplied by reference TRBV7-9 and TRBJ2-3, is DTGVSQNPRHKITKRGQNVTFRCDPISEHNRLYWYRQTLGQGPEFLTYFQNEAQLEKSRLLSDRFSAERPKGSFSTLEIQRTEQGDSAMYLCASSPEFSPTDTQYFGPGTRLTVL.

The chain uses TRBV6-5 and TRBJ1-1; D call uncertain. This CDR3 comprises 13 residues. With 1 base removed from V and 3 bases from J, the gap between germline ends came to 6 bases. CDR1 MNHEY and CDR2 SVGAGI come from the germline V gene. This CDR3 reads CASSYWPYTEAFF. CDR3 nucleotides: TGTGCCAGCAGTTACTGGCCGTACACTGAAGCTTTCTTT.

CDR3 DNA sequence: TGTGCCAGCAGCTTTAGCGGGGGGTCGGCCGAGCAGTACTTC. It translates to CASSFSGGSAEQYF. The chain recombines TRBV11-2 with TRBJ2-7; 10 nucleotides line up with TRBD2. The junction had 5 bases not matched to a gene; V was cut back by 3 bases and J by 6 bases. Looked up from germline, CDR1 is SGHAT and CDR2 is FQNNGV. There are 14 residues in the CDR3.

This rearrangement joins TRBV5-8 to TRBJ2-7; D is possibly TRBD2 (5 bases). The CDR3 is 13 amino acids. V lost 4 bases, J lost 5 bases, and 13 bases lay in between. Per the germline V gene, CDR1 is SGHTS and CDR2 is YDEGEE. The CDR3 bases are TGTGCCAGCAGCGCTCAGTTGAGGGACGAGCAGTACTTC. Protein sequence: CASSAQLRDEQYF. The variable domain in full, completed from reference TRBV5-8 and TRBJ2-7, reads EAGVTQSPTHLIKTRGQQATLRCSPISGHTSVYWYQQALGLGLQFLLWYDEGEERNRGNFPPRFSGRQFPNYSSELNVNALELEDSALYLCASSAQLRDEQYFGPGTRLTVT.

V usage is TRBV14 and J usage is TRBJ2-7; D gene uncertain. Per germline, CDR1 SGHDN and CDR2 FVKESK. Trimming left V 2 bases short and J 6 bases short, with 14 bases between. The CDR3 is made up of 14 amino acids. The CDR3 bases are TGTGCCAGCAGCCAATTGCGGTTGGGCGGCGAGCAGTACTTC. Its translation is CASSQLRLGGEQYF.

The J gene is TRBJ2-3, the V gene TRBV10-3, with TRBD1 matching over 8 bases. J was trimmed by 3 bases and V by 10 bases; bases with no gene match: 6. Germline V gene lookup returns CDR1 ENHRY and CDR2 SYGVKD. This CDR3 is built from 13 residues. The CDR3 is CATSGGGTDTQYF. The CDR3 nucleotides read TGTGCCACGTCAGGGGGCGGAACAGATACGCAGTATTTT.

The V gene is TRBV2, the J gene TRBJ1-5; D call uncertain. The ends were cut back, 4 bases at V and 1 base at J, with 8 bases in the middle. Per the germline V gene, CDR1 is SNHLY and CDR2 is FYNNEI. The CDR3 runs 14 residues. The CDR3 loop reads CASSGVQSNQPQHF. CDR3 in DNA: TGTGCCAGCAGTGGGGTCCAGAGCAATCAGCCCCAGCATTTT.

V and J are TRBV7-9 and TRBJ1-6, with D perhaps TRBD1 (5 bases). Germline values: CDR1 SEHNR, CDR2 FQNEAQ (reference sequence). V was clipped by 6 bases and J by 14 bases, with 14 bases between them. This CDR3 region has 12 residues. CDR3 sequence: CASSSGLLALHF. DNA of the CDR3: TGTGCCAGCAGTTCGGGACTTTTGGCCCTCCACTTT.

The rearrangement joins TRBV19 to TRBJ2-7, with D possibly being TRBD2 (6 bases). Trimming cost V 9 bases and J 0 bases, with 15 bases left between them. The CDR3 length is 14 residues. The germline V gene has CDR1 LNHDA and CDR2 SQIVND (reference sequence). The chain's CDR3 is CASSVAGSSYEQYF. The CDR3 coding sequence is TGTGCCAGCTCAGTGGCGGGGAGCTCCTACGAGCAGTACTTC.

The chain carries TRBV11-2 and TRBJ2-7; 8 positions agree with TRBD1. Trimming took 4 bases from V and 12 from J; bases not matched to a gene: 5. The V gene's germline CDR1 is SGHAT and CDR2 FQNNGV. The CDR3 has 11 residues. CDR3 residues: CASSSRQGWYF. As DNA, the CDR3 is TGTGCCAGCAGCTCTCGACAGGGGTGGTACTTC.

This clone was observed a single time. The chain recombines TRBV12-3 or TRBV12-4 with TRBJ1-1; no clear D gene. The CDR3 has 13 residues. V lost 2 bases and J 4 bases, leaving 8 bases between the germline ends. The CDR3 coding sequence is TGTGCCAGCAGTTTACCCTACTTCACTGAAGCTTTCTTT. This codes for CASSLPYFTEAFF.

The chain couples TRBV27 to TRBJ1-4, with a tentative D call TRBD1 (5 bases). Germline V gives CDR1 MNHEY, CDR2 SMNVEV (reference sequence). Trimming pared 4 bases from V and 7 bases from J, leaving 16 bases between. CDR3 length: 15 amino acids. The CDR3 here is CASSSLGWGGEKLFF. The CDR3 region has the DNA TGTGCCAGCAGTTCCCTAGGCTGGGGGGGTGAAAAACTGTTTTTT.

The chain links TRBV5-6 to TRBJ1-2; D might be TRBD1 (6 bases). The CDR3 contains 16 residues. The germline V gene encodes CDR1 SGHDT and CDR2 YYEEEE. V lost 3 bases, J lost 4 bases, and 19 bases lay in between. This CDR3 reads CASSSTTVGGGYGYTF. The CDR3, as DNA: TGTGCCAGCAGCTCTACAACCGTCGGGGGCGGCTATGGCTACACCTTC. Filled out from reference TRBV5-6 and TRBJ1-2, the complete variable domain reads DAGVTQSPTHLIKTRGQQVTLRCSPKSGHDTVSWYQQALGQGPQFIFQYYEEEERQRGNFPDRFSGHQFPNYSSELNVNALLLGDSALYLCASSSTTVGGGYGYTFGSGTRLTVV.

The chain links TRBV30 to TRBJ1-1; D may be TRBD1 (5 bases). Trimming left V 4 bases short and J 2 bases short, with 11 bases between. The V gene's germline CDR1 is GTSNPN and CDR2 SVGIG (reference sequence). There are 13 residues in the CDR3. The CDR3 coding sequence is TGTGCCTGGAATCTTGGGGGTAACACTGAAGCTTTCTTT. Its protein product is CAWNLGGNTEAFF.

The V gene is TRBV7-3, the J gene TRBJ2-6, with 11 bases aligning to TRBD2. The CDR3 contains 18 residues. CDR1 SGHTA and CDR2 FQGTGA come from the germline V gene. V was pared by 3 bases and J by 0 bases, with 4 bases of the junction left unmatched. The CDR3: CASSFSSGGSSGANVLTF. The CDR3 DNA is TGTGCCAGCAGCTTCTCTAGCGGGGGGAGCTCTGGGGCCAACGTCCTGACTTTC.

This sequence joins TRBV6-5 and TRBJ1-5; 7 bases map to TRBD1. V dropped 0 bases and J dropped 2; count of bases not matched to a gene: 4. This CDR3 has 16 amino acids. The germline V gene encodes CDR1 MNHEY and CDR2 SVGAGI. CDR3 DNA: TGTGCCAGCAGTTACTCGTCCACAGGGGGCAATCAGCCCCAGCATTTT. Its protein product is CASSYSSTGGNQPQHF.

The genes are TRBV5-8 and TRBJ1-2; no clear D gene. V lost 4 bases to trimming and J lost 6 bases, with 10 bases between them. From germline, CDR1 is SGHTS and CDR2 YDEGEE. The CDR3 runs 12 residues. CDR3 residues: CASSPVVDGYTF. CDR3 in DNA: TGTGCCAGCAGCCCCGTAGTTGATGGCTACACCTTC.

The rearrangement joins TRBV7-3 to TRBJ2-2, with a tentative D call TRBD1 (7 bases). Germline V gene data show CDR1 as SGHTA and CDR2 as FQGTGA. Trimming left V 1 base short and J 4 bases short, with 10 bases between. CDR3 length: 15 amino acids. DNA for the CDR3: TGTGCCAGCAGCTTAAGGGGGGACAGCACCGGGGAGCTGTTTTTT. Its translation is CASSLRGDSTGELFF.

V gene TRBV19 combines with J gene TRBJ2-4, with D possibly matching TRBD2 (6 bases). Germline CDR1 and CDR2: LNHDA and SQIVND (reference sequence). The ends were cut back, 10 bases at V and 0 bases at J, with 19 bases in the middle. The CDR3 sequence is 16 residues long. The CDR3: CATPGGVARAKNIQYF. The CDR3 coding sequence is TGTGCCACCCCAGGAGGGGTGGCTCGAGCCAAAAACATTCAGTACTTC.

The gene calls are TRBV19 and TRBJ2-3, with unresolved D. CDR3 size: 16 residues. Germline V lookup: CDR1 LNHDA, CDR2 SQIVND (reference sequence). The V gene lost 3 bases and the J gene lost 4 bases, with 17 bases spanning the gap. In nucleotides, the CDR3 is TGTGCCAGTAGTATCGTTGCGAGCCTCGTGGCAGATACGCAGTATTTT. Protein product: CASSIVASLVADTQYF.

The genes are TRBV7-2 and TRBJ2-3, with no clear D. Trimming cost V 2 bases and J 1 base, with 4 bases left between them. Looked up from germline, CDR1 is SGHTA and CDR2 is FQGNSA. The CDR3 covers 13 residues. The CDR3 DNA follows: TGTGCCAGCAGCTTATGGGGCACAGATACGCAGTATTTT. Translated, it gives CASSLWGTDTQYF.

The genes are TRBV18 and TRBJ1-2; no clear D. V lost 3 bases and J 1 base, leaving 21 bases between the germline ends. This CDR3 has 18 amino acids. Germline V gene lookup returns CDR1 KGHSH and CDR2 LQKENI. The CDR3 nucleotides read TGTGCCAGCTCACCGGGAATAGTTGGGGTCACCTTTAACTATGGCTACACCTTC. Translated: CASSPGIVGVTFNYGYTF. Full variable domain (outside the CDR3, taken from reference TRBV18 and TRBJ1-2): NAGVMQNPRHLVRRRGQEARLRCSPMKGHSHVYWYRQLPEEGLKFMVYLQKENIIDESGMPKERFSAEFPKEGPSILRIQQVVRGDSAAYFCASSPGIVGVTFNYGYTFGSGTRLTVV.

In DNA, the CDR3 is TGTGCCAGCAGCTTAGGAAGGAATTCACCCCTCCACTTT. Its protein product is CASSLGRNSPLHF. The chain has TRBV13 and TRBJ1-6, with D unclear. Germline V gives CDR1 PRHDT, CDR2 FYEKMQ (reference sequence). The CDR3 length is 13 residues. V lost 0 bases and J 7 bases, leaving 4 bases between the germline ends.

The chain employs TRBV29-1 and TRBJ1-3; D is ambiguous. The CDR3 has 13 residues. From germline, CDR1 is SQVTM and CDR2 ANQGSEA. Between the trimmed V and J ends, which lost 2 bases and 4 bases, there was a span of 9 bases. DNA for the CDR3: TGCAGCGTTGAAAACACCGGAGGAAACACCATATATTTT. Residues: CSVENTGGNTIYF.

V gene TRBV2 combines with J gene TRBJ1-2; 7 nucleotides align to TRBD1. This CDR3 spans 14 amino acids. V shed 6 bases, J shed 4 bases, and the junction held 8 bases outside the gene matches. The germline V gene has CDR1 SNHLY and CDR2 FYNNEI. The CDR3 coding sequence is TGTGCCAGCAGCTTTCAGGGGGAGAGCTATGGCTACACCTTC. It is translated as CASSFQGESYGYTF.

The rearrangement joins TRBV11-1 to TRBJ2-5; no clear D gene. Germline CDR1 SGHAT, CDR2 FQDESV (reference sequence). With 0 bases removed from V and 5 bases from J, the gap between germline ends came to 10 bases. The CDR3 totals 14 residues. CDR3 in amino acids: CASSLAEGWETQYF. CDR3 coding DNA: TGTGCCAGCAGCTTAGCGGAAGGCTGGGAGACCCAGTACTTC. Full variable domain (missing parts from reference TRBV11-1 and TRBJ2-5): EAEVAQSPRYKITEKSQAVAFWCDPISGHATLYWYRQILGQGPELLVQFQDESVVDDSQLPKDRFSAERLKGVDSTLKIQPAELGDSAMYLCASSLAEGWETQYFGPGTRLLVL.

A few counts support this clone. The V and J genes are TRBV27 and TRBJ2-1; D not resolved. Germline values: CDR1 MNHEY, CDR2 SMNVEV (reference sequence). The CDR3 sequence is 12 residues long. The germline V and J ends were trimmed by 5 bases and 8 bases, with 10 bases remaining between them. In DNA form, the CDR3 reads TGTGCCAGCAGTGCCGGATATGATGAGCAGTTCTTC. It is translated as CASSAGYDEQFF.

The table lists this clone with a count of one. The chain joins TRBV28 to TRBJ1-5; no firm D call. This CDR3 spans 15 amino acids. Per germline, CDR1 MDHEN and CDR2 SYDVKM. V lost 3 bases and J lost 1, with 10 bases in between. This chain's CDR3 is CASSLGLPSNQPQHF. The DNA of the CDR3 is TGTGCCAGCAGTTTGGGTCTGCCGAGCAATCAGCCCCAGCATTTT.

This rearrangement joins TRBV5-1 to TRBJ2-1; 16 bases agree with TRBD2. Germline loops: CDR1 SGHRS, CDR2 YFSETQ. Unmatched junction bases numbered 13, after V lost 6 bases and J lost 1 base. The length of the CDR3 is 20 residues. The DNA of the CDR3 is TGCGCCAGCATACTACTTGAAGGGACTAGCGGGAGGGGATCCTACAATGAGCAGTTCTTC. Encoded protein: CASILLEGTSGRGSYNEQFF.

The CDR3 DNA follows: TGTGCCAGCAGCTTAGTAGCTAGCCTCTACAATGAGCAGTTCTTC. Encoded protein: CASSLVASLYNEQFF. V usage is TRBV11-3 and J usage is TRBJ2-1, with a tentative D call TRBD2 (5 bases). The V gene lost 1 base and the J gene lost 3 bases, with 10 bases spanning the gap. The germline V gene has CDR1 SGHNT and CDR2 YENEEA. CDR3 length: 15 residues.

This chain links TRBV2 with TRBJ1-1; D is perhaps TRBD1 (6 bases). Germline V gives CDR1 SNHLY, CDR2 FYNNEI. Trimming removed 0 bases from V and 5 bases from J, with 13 bases in between. The CDR3 has 15 amino acids. CDR3 sequence reads: CASSEAGRGKTEAFF. Here the CDR3 DNA reads TGTGCCAGCAGTGAAGCAGGCAGGGGAAAAACTGAAGCTTTCTTT.

Remarks on this clone: This specimen includes other DNA sequences encoding the same CDR3. This chain joins TRBV5-5 and TRBJ2-1; no definite D call. CDR1 is SGHKS, CDR2 YYEKEE, per germline (reference sequence). The CDR3 contains 13 residues. With 0 bases removed from V and 4 bases from J, the gap between germline ends came to 5 bases. In nucleotides, the CDR3 is TGTGCCAGCAGCTTGGTAGGGTACAATGAGCAGTTCTTC. Translating it yields CASSLVGYNEQFF. Variable domain in full (rest from reference TRBV5-5 and TRBJ2-1): DAGVTQSPTHLIKTRGQQVTLRCSPISGHKSVSWYQQVLGQGPQFIFQYYEKEERGRGNFPDRFSARQFPNYSSELNVNALLLGDSALYLCASSLVGYNEQFFGPGTRLTVL.